The 8 T cell receptor beta chains below were found in one sample sequenced in a study of post-analysis software for immune sequencing data. Regarding the study as a whole: A few TRBV segments occurring more often in patients than controls included TRBV5-6, TRBV5-1 and TRBV20-1.

No antigen has been identified for these receptors. Built from TCR beta cDNA, the libraries had unique molecular identifiers in them. TCRdb ran MiXCR on the PCR reads and lists one entry per CDR3 protein. The data contain some 800,000 distinct CDR3 sequences, around 42% of them seen just once; the ten biggest clones take up 4% to 5%. The material sequenced was blood. These receptors were obtained from a girl aged 10 to 17 with multiple sclerosis.

The CDR3 protein is CASSSTWLAGGPVAKNIQYF. The CDR3 DNA reads TGTGCCAGCAGCTCGACGTGGCTAGCGGGAGGGCCCGTAGCCAAAAACATTCAGTACTTC. The chain has TRBV5-6 and TRBJ2-4; 12 bases map to TRBD2. The V and J ends lost 3 bases and 0 bases, in that order; junction bases with no gene match: 13. The germline V gene encodes CDR1 SGHDT and CDR2 YYEEEE. The CDR3 runs to 20 residues.

The chain carries TRBV4-3 and TRBJ2-3; D perhaps matches TRBD1 (6 bases). Germline CDR1 is LGHNA and CDR2 is YSLEER. This CDR3 is built from 16 residues. Between the trimmed V and J ends, which lost 1 base and 0 bases, there was a span of 11 bases. The CDR3 loop is CASSQGDITSTDTQYF. The CDR3 region has the DNA TGCGCCAGCAGCCAAGGGGACATAACTAGCACAGATACGCAGTATTTT.

V usage is TRBV11-3 and J usage is TRBJ2-1; D may be TRBD2 (6 bases). The J call may be mistaken, given a closer DNA end match to TRBJ2-7. Germline CDR1 SGHNT, CDR2 YENEEA. The CDR3 is made up of 15 amino acids. The DNA for the CDR3 is TGTGCCAGCAGCTTGGGGGGACTCTCCTACAATGAGCAGTACTTC. The encoded protein is CASSLGGLSYNEQYF.

This clonotype occurred a few times. This chain connects TRBV9 to TRBJ2-2, with D possibly matching TRBD1 (6 bases). The CDR3 runs to 16 residues. The ends were cut back, 4 bases at V and 1 base at J, with 14 bases in the middle. Germline CDR1 and CDR2: SGDLS and YYNGEE. Here the CDR3 DNA reads TGTGCCAGCAGCCCCCGACAGGTGGAGAACACCGGGGAGCTGTTTTTT. It yields the protein CASSPRQVENTGELFF.

The chain combines TRBV5-1 with TRBJ2-7; TRBD1 is a possible D gene (6 bases). Germline assignment: CDR1 SGHRS and CDR2 YFSETQ. The CDR3 runs 16 residues. V dropped 3 bases and J dropped 1 base, with 17 bases sitting between them. CDR3 in DNA: TGCGCCAGCAGCTGGGGGCTACGGCAGGGTTCCTACGAGCAGTACTTC. Its translation is CASSWGLRQGSYEQYF. Full variable domain (remainder filled in from reference TRBV5-1 and TRBJ2-7): KAGVTQTPRYLIKTRGQQVTLSCSPISGHRSVSWYQQTPGQGLQFLFEYFSETQRNKGNFPGRFSGRQFSNSRSEMNVSTLELGDSALYLCASSWGLRQGSYEQYFGPGTRLTVT.

CDR3 region: CAWSGGPSYEQYF. CDR3 bases: TGTGCCTGGTCGGGCGGGCCCAGCTACGAGCAGTACTTC. V gene TRBV30 combines with J gene TRBJ2-4, with D perhaps matching TRBD2 (5 bases). The J call could be wrong; TRBJ2-7 is a better fit for the DNA end. The CDR3 has 13 amino acids. CDR1 is GTSNPN, CDR2 SVGIG, per germline (reference sequence).

This clonotype appeared a few times. An end of the junction does not agree with germline; a read error may underlie this. This chain links TRBV24-1 with TRBJ1-2; 8 bases align to TRBD1. Germline loops: CDR1 KGHDR, CDR2 SFDVKD. The CDR3 spans 13 residues. In nucleotides, the CDR3 is TGTGCCACCAGTGAGCGGACAGGGTATGACTACACCTTC. Protein: CATSERTGYDYTF.

There are a few counts of this clonotype. V gene TRBV13 combines with J gene TRBJ2-3, with 9 bases lining up with TRBD1. The J segment lost 1 base and the V segment lost 4 bases, leaving 3 bases of the junction unmatched. Germline V gene sequence: CDR1 PRHDT, CDR2 FYEKMQ (reference sequence). The CDR3 length is 15 residues. The chain's CDR3 is CASSYNRGRTDTQYF. In DNA form, the CDR3 reads TGTGCCAGCAGCTACAACAGGGGGCGCACAGATACGCAGTATTTT.